Listed below are T cell receptor beta chains from one sample, sequenced in a study of blood T cells in healthy people across ages. TCRdb reanalysed the 5' RACE reads using MiXCR and keeps one entry per CDR3 protein. The data show 700,000 to 900,000 distinct CDR3 sequences, with 50% to 65% seen just once and under 50% held by the top ten. Sequences were obtained from blood. These receptors were collected from a man aged 80 or over in good health. Each CDR3 is given with its conserved first and last residue. A D gene is named only where the DNA matches it firmly. Size tells how often a clone was seen (once, few, many) or the class of an expanded clone, and some rows leave it out.

clone_size: NA; d_call: NA; j_call: TRBJ1-2; cdr3_length: 15; v_call: TRBV27; cdr3_nt: TGTGCCAGCAGTGACCGGGCAGGAGCGAACTATGGCTACACCTTC; cdr3_aa: CASSDRAGANYGYTF
clone_size: many; d_call: NA; j_call: TRBJ2-1; cdr3_length: 16; v_call: TRBV24-1; cdr3_nt: TGTGCCACCAGCGATCCGGGCAGGCGGTCCTACAATGAGCAGTTCTTC; cdr3_aa: CATSDPGRRSYNEQFF
clone_size: NA; d_call: NA; j_call: TRBJ1-2; cdr3_length: 14; v_call: TRBV28; cdr3_nt: TGTGCCAGCAGAAACCACGGGGGCGACTATGGCTACACCTTC; cdr3_aa: CASRNHGGDYGYTF
clone_size: NA; d_call: NA; j_call: TRBJ2-1; cdr3_length: 13; v_call: TRBV6-1; cdr3_nt: TGTGCCAGCAGGAGAAGGACGGCCGATGAGCAGTTCTTC; cdr3_aa: CASRRRTADEQFF
clone_size: NA; d_call: NA; j_call: TRBJ2-4; cdr3_length: 14; v_call: TRBV10-3; cdr3_nt: TGTGCCATCAGTTCCACTACAGTCCCGGGCATTCAGTACTTC; cdr3_aa: CAISSTTVPGIQYF
clone_size: once; d_call: TRBD2; j_call: TRBJ2-7; cdr3_length: 15; v_call: TRBV2; cdr3_nt: TGTGCCAGCAGGGGGCCGGGGGGGTCCGTTGACGAGCAGTACTTC; cdr3_aa: CASRGPGGSVDEQYF
clone_size: few; d_call: TRBD2; j_call: TRBJ2-7; cdr3_length: 14; v_call: TRBV29-1; cdr3_nt: TGCAGCGTTGGAGGGCTAGCGGGAGGGAACGAGCAGTACTTC; cdr3_aa: CSVGGLAGGNEQYF
clone_size: once; d_call: TRBD1; j_call: TRBJ2-5; cdr3_length: 14; v_call: TRBV5-4; cdr3_nt: TGTGCCAGCAGCCGAAGGGGGCTGAGGGAGACCCAGTACTTC; cdr3_aa: CASSRRGLRETQYF
clone_size: NA; d_call: NA; j_call: TRBJ2-3; cdr3_length: 12; v_call: TRBV6-1; cdr3_nt: TGTGCCAGCAGTGCTTGGGGGTACATTCAGTATTTT; cdr3_aa: CASSAWGYIQYF
clone_size: NA; d_call: NA; j_call: TRBJ2-7; cdr3_length: 16; v_call: TRBV19; cdr3_nt: TGTGCCAGTAGTAACTTACAGGTGCTCTCCTACAATGAGCAGTACTTC; cdr3_aa: CASSNLQVLSYNEQYF
clone_size: NA; d_call: TRBD2; j_call: TRBJ2-7; cdr3_length: 14; v_call: TRBV20-1; cdr3_nt: TGCAGTGCCAAACTAGCGGGAGGGATCTACGAGCAGTACTTC; cdr3_aa: CSAKLAGGIYEQYF
clone_size: NA; d_call: NA; j_call: TRBJ2-7; cdr3_length: 12; v_call: TRBV27; cdr3_nt: TGTGCCAGCATTGACAGCTCCTACGAGCAGTACTTC; cdr3_aa: CASIDSSYEQYF
clone_size: NA; d_call: TRBD1; j_call: TRBJ2-7; cdr3_length: 17; v_call: TRBV27; cdr3_nt: TGTGCCAGCAATACTCAAAGAACCGGGACAGGGGCCTACGAGCAGTACTTC; cdr3_aa: CASNTQRTGTGAYEQYF
clone_size: few; d_call: TRBD2; j_call: TRBJ2-5; cdr3_length: 15; v_call: TRBV3-1; cdr3_nt: TGTGCCAGCAGCCAAGGCCTAGCGGGAGGGGAGACCCAGTACTTC; cdr3_aa: CASSQGLAGGETQYF
clone_size: few; d_call: TRBD1; j_call: TRBJ1-2; cdr3_length: 13; v_call: TRBV12-3/TRBV12-4; cdr3_nt: TGTGCCAGCAGTGAACGGACAGGGGCTGGCTACACCTTC; cdr3_aa: CASSERTGAGYTF
clone_size: NA; d_call: NA; j_call: TRBJ2-1; cdr3_length: 12; v_call: TRBV18; cdr3_nt: TGTGCCAGCTCACCAATGGACAATGAGCAGTTCTTC; cdr3_aa: CASSPMDNEQFF
clone_size: NA; d_call: NA; j_call: TRBJ2-7; cdr3_length: 14; v_call: TRBV2; cdr3_nt: TGTGCCAGCACAATAGTGCGCAGTTCCTACGAGCAGTACTTC; cdr3_aa: CASTIVRSSYEQYF
clone_size: once; d_call: TRBD1; j_call: TRBJ2-3; cdr3_length: 16; v_call: TRBV7-9; cdr3_nt: TGTGCCAGCAGCTTATTAGCGACAGGGAGCACAGATACGCAGTATTTT; cdr3_aa: CASSLLATGSTDTQYF